This T cell receptor beta chain appears in the sequencing data of a study of cytotoxic CD8 clonotypes in ibrutinib-treated CLL. As for the study in general: With a range of 6 to 36, the median treatment time before response samples were taken was more than 10 months.

CDR1 is MDHEN, CDR2 SYDVKM, per germline. Trimming left V 3 bases short and J 6 bases short, with 5 bases between. This CDR3 comprises 12 residues. The protocol was immunoSEQ multiplex PCR, while the TCRdb copy is restricted to in-frame clones and leaves out a portion. Of hundreds of thousands of clones in the sample, 70% were seen once. The sample in question was PBMCs, obtained after 24 months of ibrutinib treatment. The origin of this receptor is a human donor with chronic lymphocytic leukemia. The V gene is TRBV28, the J gene TRBJ2-2; D call uncertain. The CDR3: CASSLRPGELFF. DNA for the CDR3: TGTGCCAGCAGTTTGAGGCCCGGGGAGCTGTTTTTT.